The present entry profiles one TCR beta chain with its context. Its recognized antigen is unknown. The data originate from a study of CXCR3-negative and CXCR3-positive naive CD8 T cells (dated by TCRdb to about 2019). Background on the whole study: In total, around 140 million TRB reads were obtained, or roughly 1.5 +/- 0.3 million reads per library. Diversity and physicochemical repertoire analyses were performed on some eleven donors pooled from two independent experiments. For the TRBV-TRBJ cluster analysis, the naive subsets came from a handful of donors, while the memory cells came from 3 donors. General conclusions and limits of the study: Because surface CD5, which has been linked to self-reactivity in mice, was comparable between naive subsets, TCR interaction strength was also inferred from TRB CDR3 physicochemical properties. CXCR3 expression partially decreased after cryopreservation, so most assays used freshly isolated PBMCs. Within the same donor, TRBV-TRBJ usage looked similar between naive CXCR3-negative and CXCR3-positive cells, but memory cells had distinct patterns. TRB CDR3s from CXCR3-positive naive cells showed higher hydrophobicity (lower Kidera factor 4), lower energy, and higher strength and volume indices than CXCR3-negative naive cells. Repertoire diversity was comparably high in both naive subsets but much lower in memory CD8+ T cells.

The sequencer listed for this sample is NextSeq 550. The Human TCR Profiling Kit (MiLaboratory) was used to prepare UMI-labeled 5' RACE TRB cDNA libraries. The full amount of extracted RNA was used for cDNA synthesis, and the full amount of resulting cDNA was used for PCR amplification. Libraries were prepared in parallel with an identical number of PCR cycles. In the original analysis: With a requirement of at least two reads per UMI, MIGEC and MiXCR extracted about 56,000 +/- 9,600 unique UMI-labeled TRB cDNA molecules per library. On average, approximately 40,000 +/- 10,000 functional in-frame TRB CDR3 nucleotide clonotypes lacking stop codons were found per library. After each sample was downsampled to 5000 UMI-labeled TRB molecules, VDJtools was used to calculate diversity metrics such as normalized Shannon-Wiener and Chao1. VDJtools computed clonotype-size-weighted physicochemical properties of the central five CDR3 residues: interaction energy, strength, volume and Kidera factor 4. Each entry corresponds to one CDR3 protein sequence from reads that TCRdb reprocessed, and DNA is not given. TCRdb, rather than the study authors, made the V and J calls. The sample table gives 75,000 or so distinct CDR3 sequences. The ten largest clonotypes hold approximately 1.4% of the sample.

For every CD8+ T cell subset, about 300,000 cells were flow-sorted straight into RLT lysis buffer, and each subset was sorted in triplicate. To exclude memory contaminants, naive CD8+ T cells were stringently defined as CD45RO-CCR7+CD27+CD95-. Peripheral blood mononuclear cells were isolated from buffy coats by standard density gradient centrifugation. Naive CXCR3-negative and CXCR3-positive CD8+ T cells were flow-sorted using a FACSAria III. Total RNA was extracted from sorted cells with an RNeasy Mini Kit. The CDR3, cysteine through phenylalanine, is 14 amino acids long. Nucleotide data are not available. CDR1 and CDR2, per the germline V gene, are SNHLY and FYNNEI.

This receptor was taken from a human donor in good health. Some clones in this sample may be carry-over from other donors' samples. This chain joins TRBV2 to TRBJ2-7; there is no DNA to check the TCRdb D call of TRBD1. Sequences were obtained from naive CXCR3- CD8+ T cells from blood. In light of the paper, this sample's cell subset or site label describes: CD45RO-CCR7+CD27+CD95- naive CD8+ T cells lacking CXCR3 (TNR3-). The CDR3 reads CASSAGQGADEQYF.